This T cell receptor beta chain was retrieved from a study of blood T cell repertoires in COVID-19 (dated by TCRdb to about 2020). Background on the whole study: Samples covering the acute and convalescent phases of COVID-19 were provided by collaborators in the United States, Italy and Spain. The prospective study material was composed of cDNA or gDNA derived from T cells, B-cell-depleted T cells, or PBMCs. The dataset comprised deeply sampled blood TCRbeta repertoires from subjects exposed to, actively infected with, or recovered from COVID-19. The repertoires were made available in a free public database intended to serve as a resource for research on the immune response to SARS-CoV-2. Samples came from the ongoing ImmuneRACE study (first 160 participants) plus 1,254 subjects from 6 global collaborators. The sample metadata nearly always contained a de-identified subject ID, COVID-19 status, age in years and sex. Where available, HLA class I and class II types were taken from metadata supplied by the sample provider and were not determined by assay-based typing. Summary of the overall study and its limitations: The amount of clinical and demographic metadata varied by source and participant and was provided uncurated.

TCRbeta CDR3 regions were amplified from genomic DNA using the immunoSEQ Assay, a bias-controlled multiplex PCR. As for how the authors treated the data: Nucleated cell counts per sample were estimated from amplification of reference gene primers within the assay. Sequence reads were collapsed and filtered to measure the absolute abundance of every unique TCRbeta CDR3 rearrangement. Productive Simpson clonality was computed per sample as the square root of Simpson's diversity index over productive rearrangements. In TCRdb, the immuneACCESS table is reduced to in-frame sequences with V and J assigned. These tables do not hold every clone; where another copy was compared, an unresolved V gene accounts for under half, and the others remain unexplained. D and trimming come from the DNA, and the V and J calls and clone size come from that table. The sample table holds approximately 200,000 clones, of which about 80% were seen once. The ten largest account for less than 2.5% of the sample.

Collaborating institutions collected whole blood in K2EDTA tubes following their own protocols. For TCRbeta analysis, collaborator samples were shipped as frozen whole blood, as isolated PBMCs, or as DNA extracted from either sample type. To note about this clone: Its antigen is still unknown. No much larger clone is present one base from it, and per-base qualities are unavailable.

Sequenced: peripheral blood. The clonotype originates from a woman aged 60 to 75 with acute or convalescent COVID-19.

For the CDR3, the sequence is CASSSLASGGATGEQFF. Read as DNA, the sequence is TGTGCCAGCAGCTCCCTGGCTAGCGGGGGGGCAACGGGTGAGCAGTTCTTC. Recombination linked TRBV5-4 to TRBJ2-1, and TRBD2 aligns with 12 junction nucleotides. Via the germline V gene (reference sequence), CDR1 is SGHNT and CDR2 YYREEE. Trimming removed 3 bases from V and 9 bases from J; the gene matches leave 13 bases unexplained. Its CDR3 holds 17 amino acids, cysteine through phenylalanine. Only the CDR3 DNA is retained, 51 bases long and in frame from the first base. Beyond the CDR3, the reference TRBV5-4 and TRBJ2-1 genes provide the residues; the full variable domain reads: ETGVTQSPTHLIKTRGQQVTLRCSSQSGHNTVSWYQQALGQGPQFIFQYYREEENGRGNFPPRFSGLQFPNYSSELNVNALELDDSALYLCASSSLASGGATGEQFFGPGTRLTVL.